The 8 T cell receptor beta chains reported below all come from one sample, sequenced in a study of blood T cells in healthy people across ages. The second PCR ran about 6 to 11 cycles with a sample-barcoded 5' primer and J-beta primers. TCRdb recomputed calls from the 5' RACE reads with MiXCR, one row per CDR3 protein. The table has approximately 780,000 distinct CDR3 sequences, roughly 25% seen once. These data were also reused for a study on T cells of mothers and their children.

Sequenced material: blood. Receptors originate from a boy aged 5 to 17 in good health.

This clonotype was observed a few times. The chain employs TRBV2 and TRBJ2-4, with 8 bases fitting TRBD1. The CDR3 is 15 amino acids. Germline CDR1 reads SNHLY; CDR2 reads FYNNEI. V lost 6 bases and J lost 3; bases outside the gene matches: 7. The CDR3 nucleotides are TGTGCCAGCAGGGCAGGGGGACAGGTCAAAAACATTCAGTACTTC. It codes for CASRAGGQVKNIQYF.

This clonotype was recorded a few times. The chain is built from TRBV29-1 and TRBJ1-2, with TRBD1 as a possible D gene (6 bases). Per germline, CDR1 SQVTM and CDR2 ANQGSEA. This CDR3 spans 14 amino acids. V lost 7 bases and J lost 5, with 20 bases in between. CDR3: CSASQAGGGYGYTF. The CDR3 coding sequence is TGCAGCGCTTCCCAAGCAGGAGGGGGATATGGCTACACCTTC.

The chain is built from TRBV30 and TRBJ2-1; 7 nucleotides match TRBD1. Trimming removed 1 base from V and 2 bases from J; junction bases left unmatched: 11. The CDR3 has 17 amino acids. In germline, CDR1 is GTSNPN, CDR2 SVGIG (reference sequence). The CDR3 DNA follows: TGTGCCTGGAGTGGACAGGGAAGGAAAACTGCCTACAATGAGCAGTTCTTC. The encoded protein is CAWSGQGRKTAYNEQFF.

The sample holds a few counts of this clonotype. CDR3 amino acids: CATRGWGKNIQYF. The CDR3 DNA reads TGTGCCACGCGGGGCTGGGGCAAAAACATTCAGTACTTC. The chain is built from TRBV12-3 or TRBV12-4 and TRBJ2-4, with D perhaps TRBD2 (6 bases). The V and J ends lost 10 bases and 3 bases respectively, with 13 bases between them. The CDR3 covers 13 residues.

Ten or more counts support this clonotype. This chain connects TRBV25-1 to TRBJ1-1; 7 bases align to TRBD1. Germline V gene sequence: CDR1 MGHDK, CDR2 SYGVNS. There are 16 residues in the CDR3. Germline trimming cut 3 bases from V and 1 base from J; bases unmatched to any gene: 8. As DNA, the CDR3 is TGTGCCAGCAGTGATGGAGCAAGGACAGGGAACACTGAAGCTTTCTTT. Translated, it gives CASSDGARTGNTEAFF.

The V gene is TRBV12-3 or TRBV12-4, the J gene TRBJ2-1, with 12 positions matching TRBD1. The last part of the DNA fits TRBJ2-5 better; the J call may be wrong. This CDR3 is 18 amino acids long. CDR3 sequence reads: CASSPYTRDRGREETQYF. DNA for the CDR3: TGTGCCAGCAGTCCGTACACTCGGGACAGGGGGCGTGAGGAGACCCAGTACTTC.

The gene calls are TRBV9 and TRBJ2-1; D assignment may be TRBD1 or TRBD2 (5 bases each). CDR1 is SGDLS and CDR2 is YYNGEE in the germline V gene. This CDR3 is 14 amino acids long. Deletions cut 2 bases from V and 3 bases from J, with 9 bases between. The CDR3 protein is CASSVGADYNEQFF. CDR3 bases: TGTGCCAGCAGCGTCGGGGCAGACTACAATGAGCAGTTCTTC.

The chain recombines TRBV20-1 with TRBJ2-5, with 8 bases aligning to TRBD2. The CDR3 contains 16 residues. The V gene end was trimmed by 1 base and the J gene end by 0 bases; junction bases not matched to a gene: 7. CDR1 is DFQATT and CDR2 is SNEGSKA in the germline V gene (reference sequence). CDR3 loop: CSARVEAGAYQETQYF. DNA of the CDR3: TGCAGTGCTAGAGTTGAAGCGGGGGCGTACCAAGAGACCCAGTACTTC.